This T cell receptor (beta chain) comes out of a study of human T cells and chemical hapten exposure. Overall study: Sensitizing treatment utilized 2% DPC over a roughly 2 cm by roughly 2 cm portion of upper inner arm skin.

This clonotype came up many times. The ends were cut back, 0 bases at V and 0 bases at J, with 10 bases in the middle. Per the germline V gene, CDR1 is SGHTS and CDR2 is YDEGEE. The CDR3 sequence is 17 residues long. Per the study methods: Samples had a median of about 96,000 TCRs, ranging roughly 20,000 to 690,600. TCRdb re-called the RACE reads with MiXCR, one entry per CDR3 protein. TCRdb assigned the V and J calls; the authors' analysis was not used. The profile shows 370,000 or so distinct CDR3 sequences, roughly 4.8% of them singletons. Time point specified: patch test 1, 2 weeks after DPC sensitization. Treatment here: therapeutic diphenylcyclopropenone sensitization with weekly scalp DPC. Staff drew blood before applying each patch test.

This material consisted of whole blood, taken in connection with sensitization to the hapten diphenylcyclopropenone (DPC). The clonotype comes from a woman between 45 and 65 years old with alopecia areata. Some clones in this sample may be carry-over from other donors' samples. The rearrangement links TRBV5-8 to TRBJ2-6, with D possibly TRBD1 on 5 matching bases. The CDR3 loop is CASSLATVFSGANVLTF. CDR3 in DNA: TGTGCCAGCAGCTTGGCGACAGTCTTCTCTGGGGCCAACGTCCTGACTTTC.